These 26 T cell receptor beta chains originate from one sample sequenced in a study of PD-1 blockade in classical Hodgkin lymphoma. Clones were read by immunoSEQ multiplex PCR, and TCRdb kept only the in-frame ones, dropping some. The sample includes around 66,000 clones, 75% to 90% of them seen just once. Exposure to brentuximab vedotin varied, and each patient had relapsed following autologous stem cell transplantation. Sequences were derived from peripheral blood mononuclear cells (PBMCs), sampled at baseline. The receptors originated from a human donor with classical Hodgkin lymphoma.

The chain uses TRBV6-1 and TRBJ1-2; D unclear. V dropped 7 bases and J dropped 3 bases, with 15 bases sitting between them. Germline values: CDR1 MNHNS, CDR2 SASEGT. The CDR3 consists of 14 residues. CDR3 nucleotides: TGTGCCAGCACCTCGAGAGGTCCTGACTATGGCTACACCTTC. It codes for CASTSRGPDYGYTF.

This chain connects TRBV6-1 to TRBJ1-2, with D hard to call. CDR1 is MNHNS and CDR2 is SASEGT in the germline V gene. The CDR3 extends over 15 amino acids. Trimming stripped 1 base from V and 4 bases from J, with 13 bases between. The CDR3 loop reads CASSEGARLIYGYTF. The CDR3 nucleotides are TGTGCCAGCAGTGAAGGGGCCCGCCTGATCTATGGCTACACCTTC.

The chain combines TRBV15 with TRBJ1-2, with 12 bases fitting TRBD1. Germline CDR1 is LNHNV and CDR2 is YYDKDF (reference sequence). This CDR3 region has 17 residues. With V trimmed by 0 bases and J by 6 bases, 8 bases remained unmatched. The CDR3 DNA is TGTGCCACCAGCAGAGATCGAGGGGACAGGGGGCAGGATGGCTACACCTTC. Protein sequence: CATSRDRGDRGQDGYTF.

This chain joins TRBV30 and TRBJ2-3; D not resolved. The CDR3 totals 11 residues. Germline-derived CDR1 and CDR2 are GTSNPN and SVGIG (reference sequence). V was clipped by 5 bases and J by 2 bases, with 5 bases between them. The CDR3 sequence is CAWGVTDTQYF. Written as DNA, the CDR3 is TGTGCCTGGGGGGTCACAGATACGCAGTATTTT.

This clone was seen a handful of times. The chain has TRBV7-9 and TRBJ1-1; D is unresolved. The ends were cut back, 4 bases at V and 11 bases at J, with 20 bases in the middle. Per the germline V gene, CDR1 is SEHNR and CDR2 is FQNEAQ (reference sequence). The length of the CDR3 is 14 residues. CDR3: CASSSAGRTQTAFF. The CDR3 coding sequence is TGTGCCAGCAGCTCCGCCGGGAGAACTCAGACGGCTTTCTTT.

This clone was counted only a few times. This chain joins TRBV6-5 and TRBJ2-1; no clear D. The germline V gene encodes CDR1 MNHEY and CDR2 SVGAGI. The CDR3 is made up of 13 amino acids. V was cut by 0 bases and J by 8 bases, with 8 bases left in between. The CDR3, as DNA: TGTGCCAGCAGTTACTCGTGCGCGGATGAGCAGTTCTTC. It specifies CASSYSCADEQFF.

Here the CDR3 reads CATYSRGSYGYTF. The DNA for the CDR3 is TGTGCCACCTACTCTCGGGGTTCGTATGGCTACACCTTC. The genes are TRBV2 and TRBJ1-2; no clear D gene. Per germline, CDR1 SNHLY and CDR2 FYNNEI. The CDR3 consists of 13 residues. V lost 10 bases, J lost 5 bases, and 17 bases lay in between.

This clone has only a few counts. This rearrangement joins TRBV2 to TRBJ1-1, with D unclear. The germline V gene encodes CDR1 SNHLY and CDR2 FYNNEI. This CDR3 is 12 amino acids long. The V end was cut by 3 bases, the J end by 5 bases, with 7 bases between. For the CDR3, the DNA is TGTGCCAGCAGTGACCCCTCTACTGAAGCTTTCTTT. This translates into CASSDPSTEAFF. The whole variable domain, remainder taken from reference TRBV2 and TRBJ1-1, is EPEVTQTPSHQVTQMGQEVILRCVPISNHLYFYWYRQILGQKVEFLVSFYNNEISEKSEIFDDQFSVERPDGSNFTLKIRSTKLEDSAMYFCASSDPSTEAFFGQGTRLTVV.

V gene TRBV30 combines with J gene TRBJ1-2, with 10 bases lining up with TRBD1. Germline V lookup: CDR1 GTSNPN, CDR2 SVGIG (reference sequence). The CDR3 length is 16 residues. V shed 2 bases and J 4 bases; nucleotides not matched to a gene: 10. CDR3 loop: CAWSPWTGGRGYGYTF. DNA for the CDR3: TGTGCCTGGAGTCCCTGGACAGGGGGGAGAGGCTATGGCTACACCTTC.

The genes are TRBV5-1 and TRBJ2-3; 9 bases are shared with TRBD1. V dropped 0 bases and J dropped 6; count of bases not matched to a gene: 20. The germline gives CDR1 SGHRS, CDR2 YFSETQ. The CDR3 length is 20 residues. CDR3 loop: CASSLDAVGTGFLRGDTQYF. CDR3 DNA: TGCGCCAGCAGCTTGGACGCGGTTGGGACAGGGTTTTTGCGGGGGGATACGCAGTATTTT.

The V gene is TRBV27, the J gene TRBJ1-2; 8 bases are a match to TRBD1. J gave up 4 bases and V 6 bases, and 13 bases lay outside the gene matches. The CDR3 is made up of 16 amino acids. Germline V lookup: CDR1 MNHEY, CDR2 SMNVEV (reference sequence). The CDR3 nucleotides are TGTGCCAGCAGCTTGAGAACAGGGGGGGAGAGCTATGGCTACACCTTC. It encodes CASSLRTGGESYGYTF.

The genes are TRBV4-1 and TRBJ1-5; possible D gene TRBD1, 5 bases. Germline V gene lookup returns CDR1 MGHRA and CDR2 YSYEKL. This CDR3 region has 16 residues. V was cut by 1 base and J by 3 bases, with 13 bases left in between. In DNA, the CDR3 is TGCGCCAGCAGCCAAGCCCAGGGACGGTTCAATCAGCCCCAGCATTTT. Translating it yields CASSQAQGRFNQPQHF.

Here the CDR3 reads CASSDWDGTQYF. CDR3 bases: TGTGCCAGCAGCGATTGGGACGGAACGCAGTATTTT. The chain links TRBV11-3 to TRBJ2-3; D tentatively reads TRBD1 or TRBD2 (5 bases each). With 5 bases removed from V and 9 bases from J, the gap between germline ends came to 12 bases. The CDR3 loop spans 12 amino acids. Germline V gene lookup returns CDR1 SGHNT and CDR2 YENEEA.

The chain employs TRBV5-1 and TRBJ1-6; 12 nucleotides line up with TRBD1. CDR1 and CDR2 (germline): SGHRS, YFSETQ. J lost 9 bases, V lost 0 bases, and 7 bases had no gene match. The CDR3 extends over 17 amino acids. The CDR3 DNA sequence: TGCGCCAGCAGCTTGGCCGCGGGACAGGGGGCAGGTTCACCCCTCCACTTT. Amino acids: CASSLAAGQGAGSPLHF.

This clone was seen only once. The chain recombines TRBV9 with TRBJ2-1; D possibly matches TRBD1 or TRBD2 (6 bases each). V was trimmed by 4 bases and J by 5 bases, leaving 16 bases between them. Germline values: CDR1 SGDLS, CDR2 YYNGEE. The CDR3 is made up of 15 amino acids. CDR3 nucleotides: TGTGCCAGCAGCTTTCAGGGAAGGGGGGACAATGAGCAGTTCTTC. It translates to CASSFQGRGDNEQFF.

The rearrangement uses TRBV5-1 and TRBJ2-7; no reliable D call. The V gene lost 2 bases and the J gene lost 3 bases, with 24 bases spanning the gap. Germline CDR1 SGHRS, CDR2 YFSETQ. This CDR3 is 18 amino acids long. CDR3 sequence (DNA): TGCGCCAGCAGCTTATTTCTTCGAGCCAGCCCAGGATACTACGAGCAGTACTTC. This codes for CASSLFLRASPGYYEQYF. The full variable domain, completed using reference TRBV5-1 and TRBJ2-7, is KAGVTQTPRYLIKTRGQQVTLSCSPISGHRSVSWYQQTPGQGLQFLFEYFSETQRNKGNFPGRFSGRQFSNSRSEMNVSTLELGDSALYLCASSLFLRASPGYYEQYFGPGTRLTVT.

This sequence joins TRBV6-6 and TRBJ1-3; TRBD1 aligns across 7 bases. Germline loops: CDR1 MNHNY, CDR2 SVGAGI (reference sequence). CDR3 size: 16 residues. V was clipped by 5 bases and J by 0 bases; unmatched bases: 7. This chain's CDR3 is CASSGVGQFSGNTIYF. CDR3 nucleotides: TGTGCCAGCAGTGGCGTGGGACAGTTCTCTGGAAACACCATATATTTT.

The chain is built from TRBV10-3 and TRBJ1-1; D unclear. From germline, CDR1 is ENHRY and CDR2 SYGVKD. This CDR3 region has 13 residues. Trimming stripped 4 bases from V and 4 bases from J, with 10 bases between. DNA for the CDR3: TGTGCCATCAGTGTTTGGGGAGGCACTGAAGCTTTCTTT. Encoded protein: CAISVWGGTEAFF.

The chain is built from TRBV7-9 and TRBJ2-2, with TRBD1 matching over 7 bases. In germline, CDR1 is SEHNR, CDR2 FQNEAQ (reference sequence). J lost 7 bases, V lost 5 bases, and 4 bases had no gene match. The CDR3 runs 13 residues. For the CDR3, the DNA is TGTGCCAGCAGCCGAGACAGGGACGGGGAGCTGTTTTTT. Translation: CASSRDRDGELFF. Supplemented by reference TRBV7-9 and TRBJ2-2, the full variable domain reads DTGVSQNPRHKITKRGQNVTFRCDPISEHNRLYWYRQTLGQGPEFLTYFQNEAQLEKSRLLSDRFSAERPKGSFSTLEIQRTEQGDSAMYLCASSRDRDGELFFGEGSRLTVL.

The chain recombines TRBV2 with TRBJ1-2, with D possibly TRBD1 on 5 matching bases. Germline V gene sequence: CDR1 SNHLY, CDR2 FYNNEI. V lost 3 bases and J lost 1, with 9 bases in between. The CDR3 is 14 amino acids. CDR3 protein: CASSDRAFNYGYTF. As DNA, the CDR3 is TGTGCCAGCAGTGACAGGGCATTTAACTATGGCTACACCTTC.

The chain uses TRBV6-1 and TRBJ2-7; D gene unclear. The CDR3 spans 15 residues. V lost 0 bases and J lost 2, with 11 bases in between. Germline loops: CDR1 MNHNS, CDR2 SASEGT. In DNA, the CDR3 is TGTGCCAGCAGTGAAGCAGTCAGCAGCACCTACGAGCAGTACTTC. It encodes CASSEAVSSTYEQYF.

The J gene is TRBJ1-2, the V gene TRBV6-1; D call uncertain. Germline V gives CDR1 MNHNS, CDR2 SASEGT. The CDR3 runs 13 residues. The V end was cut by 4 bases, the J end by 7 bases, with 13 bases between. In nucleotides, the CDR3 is TGTGCCAGCAGTGCGACCTACCAAGGTGGCTACACCTTC. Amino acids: CASSATYQGGYTF.

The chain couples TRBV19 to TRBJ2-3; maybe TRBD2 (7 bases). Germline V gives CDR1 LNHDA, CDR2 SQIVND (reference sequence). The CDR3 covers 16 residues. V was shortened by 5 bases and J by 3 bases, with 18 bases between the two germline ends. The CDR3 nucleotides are TGTGCCAGTAGTCGCCACTGGGGGGGCGCGACAGATACGCAGTATTTT. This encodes CASSRHWGGATDTQYF.

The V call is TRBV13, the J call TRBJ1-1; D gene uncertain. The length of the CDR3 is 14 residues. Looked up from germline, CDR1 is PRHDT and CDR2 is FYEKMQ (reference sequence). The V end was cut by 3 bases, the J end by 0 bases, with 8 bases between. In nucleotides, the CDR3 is TGTGCCAGCAGCTTGCGGAGATTGAACACTGAAGCTTTCTTT. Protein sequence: CASSLRRLNTEAFF.

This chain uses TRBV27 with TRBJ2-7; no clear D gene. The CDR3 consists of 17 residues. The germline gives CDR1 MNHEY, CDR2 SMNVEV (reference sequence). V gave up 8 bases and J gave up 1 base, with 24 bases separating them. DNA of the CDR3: TGTGCCAGCGGAGTTTGGGCCTACTGGACGGAATCCTACGAGCAGTACTTC. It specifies CASGVWAYWTESYEQYF.

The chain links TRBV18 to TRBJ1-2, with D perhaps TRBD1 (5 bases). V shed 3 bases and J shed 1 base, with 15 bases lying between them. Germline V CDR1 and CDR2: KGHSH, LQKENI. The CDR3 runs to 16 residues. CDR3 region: CASSPTLVGDNYGYTF. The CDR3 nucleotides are TGTGCCAGCTCACCGACCCTGGTGGGGGATAACTATGGCTACACCTTC.